These 26 T cell receptor beta chains originate from one sample sequenced in a study of human T cells and chemical hapten exposure. The sample's time point: pre-sensitization, week 0. Treatment defined: therapeutic diphenylcyclopropenone sensitization with weekly scalp DPC. TCRdb used MiXCR to reprocess the RACE reads, holding one entry per CDR3 protein. The repertoire holds fewer than 300,000 distinct CDR3 sequences, 7.5% to 9% seen once, with roughly 2.5% in the top ten. Sequencing was performed on whole blood, taken in connection with sensitization to the hapten diphenylcyclopropenone (DPC). Receptors were obtained from a woman aged 40 to 55 with alopecia areata. Some clones in this sample may be carry-over from other donors' samples.

The V gene is TRBV4-2, the J gene TRBJ1-5; D gene ambiguous. The length of the CDR3 is 16 residues. Germline CDR1 reads LGHNA; CDR2 reads YNFKEQ. Trimming took off 0 bases at V and 1 base at J, with 10 bases between the two ends. The chain's CDR3 is CASSQDITGSNQPQHF. The CDR3 DNA follows: TGTGCCAGCAGCCAAGATATTACCGGGAGCAATCAGCCCCAGCATTTT.

This clonotype occurred many times. CDR3 bases: TGTGCCAGCAGCCCCCGACTAGCGCTCTCTGGTGAGCAGTTCTTC. As protein: CASSPRLALSGEQFF. The V gene is TRBV7-9, the J gene TRBJ2-1, with 8 nucleotides matching TRBD2. CDR1 and CDR2 from the germline V gene are SEHNR and FQNEAQ (reference sequence). J gave up 9 bases and V 5 bases, and 12 bases lay outside the gene matches. The CDR3 has 15 residues.

This clonotype was seen only a few times. The rearrangement uses TRBV28 and TRBJ2-3; D not certain. In germline, CDR1 is MDHEN, CDR2 SYDVKM. This CDR3 is 13 amino acids long. Trimming cost V 7 bases and J 1 base, with 9 bases left between them. CDR3 loop: CASTQSGTDTQYF. The CDR3 bases are TGTGCCAGCACACAGTCTGGCACAGATACGCAGTATTTT.

This chain uses TRBV7-9 with TRBJ2-1, with TRBD1 as a possible D gene (5 bases). The CDR3 runs 15 residues. The germline V gene has CDR1 SEHNR and CDR2 FQNEAQ (reference sequence). V lost 8 bases, J lost 6 bases, and 20 bases lay in between. CDR3 loop: CASPQGTGPSNEQFF. The DNA of the CDR3 is TGTGCCAGCCCCCAGGGAACAGGACCGTCCAATGAGCAGTTCTTC.

This clonotype has ten or more counts. V gene TRBV6-2 or TRBV6-3 combines with J gene TRBJ2-6; D remains unclear. Per germline, CDR1 MNHEY and CDR2 SVGEGT. The V gene lost 6 bases and the J gene lost 0 bases, with 15 bases spanning the gap. The CDR3 has 17 residues. Here the CDR3 DNA reads TGTGCCAGCAGCCAGTCCCCGCAGTCCTCTGGGGCCAACGTCCTGACTTTC. Translating gives CASSQSPQSSGANVLTF.

This clonotype was counted many times. The chain couples TRBV10-3 to TRBJ2-5; D is perhaps TRBD2 (5 bases). The CDR3 runs to 15 residues. V was cut by 4 bases and J by 5 bases, with 17 bases left in between. The germline V gene encodes CDR1 ENHRY and CDR2 SYGVKD. This chain's CDR3 is CAISVGLAGSETQYF. CDR3 DNA: TGTGCCATCAGTGTGGGCCTAGCAGGCTCCGAGACCCAGTACTTC.

The chain couples TRBV6-2 or TRBV6-3 to TRBJ1-1; D is undetermined. Germline CDR1 reads MNHEY; CDR2 reads SVGEGT. Trimming removed 2 bases at V and 5 bases at J, with 12 bases between. CDR3 length: 14 residues. CDR3 region: CASSYPTRGTEAFF. The CDR3 nucleotides are TGTGCCAGCAGTTACCCAACCCGAGGGACTGAAGCTTTCTTT.

This chain joins TRBV6-1 and TRBJ2-7; D not resolved. CDR3 length: 15 residues. Per the germline V gene, CDR1 is MNHNS and CDR2 is SASEGT. V was trimmed by 8 bases and J by 2 bases, leaving 19 bases between them. The CDR3 sequence is CASQDDPLNAYEQYF. CDR3 nucleotide sequence: TGTGCCAGCCAGGACGATCCGCTCAACGCCTACGAGCAGTACTTC.

In its sample, this clonotype was seen a few times. The chain employs TRBV3-1 and TRBJ2-3, with 7 positions matching TRBD2. This CDR3 is 15 amino acids long. J lost 4 bases, V lost 1 base, and 5 bases had no gene match. Germline lookup yields CDR1 LGHDT and CDR2 YNNKEL (reference sequence). The CDR3 reads CASSQAASGADTQYF. The CDR3 bases are TGTGCCAGCAGCCAAGCAGCGAGCGGGGCAGATACGCAGTATTTT.

This clonotype came up a few times. The chain couples TRBV20-1 to TRBJ2-2; possibly TRBD2 for D (5 bases). V lost 5 bases and J 2 bases, leaving 12 bases between the germline ends. Germline CDR1 reads DFQATT; CDR2 reads SNEGSKA (reference sequence). This CDR3 is 14 amino acids long. CDR3 DNA: TGCAGTGCTTGGGCGGGTGGCAACACCGGGGAGCTGTTTTTT. Protein product: CSAWAGGNTGELFF.

V gene TRBV20-1 combines with J gene TRBJ2-7; 10 bases agree with TRBD2. With V trimmed by 0 bases and J by 5 bases, 7 bases remained unmatched. Germline V CDR1 and CDR2: DFQATT, SNEGSKA (reference sequence). This CDR3 region has 15 residues. CDR3 residues: CSARDRAGGGDEQYF. For the CDR3, the DNA is TGCAGTGCTAGAGATAGAGCGGGAGGGGGGGACGAGCAGTACTTC.

The sample holds a few counts of this clonotype. This chain connects TRBV5-6 to TRBJ2-1, with no clear D. Trimming took 2 bases from V and 10 from J, leaving 10 bases between them. The CDR3 sequence is 12 residues long. Looked up from germline, CDR1 is SGHDT and CDR2 is YYEEEE. The CDR3: CASSLIGREQFF. The CDR3 DNA sequence: TGTGCCAGCAGCTTAATAGGCAGAGAGCAGTTCTTC.

This clonotype was observed many times. An end of the junction does not agree with germline; a read error may underlie this. The V gene is TRBV27, the J gene TRBJ2-7; weak D call: TRBD2 (5 bases). The CDR3 loop spans 14 amino acids. Per germline, CDR1 MNHEY and CDR2 SMNVEV (reference sequence). CDR3 region: CASSLSGGSYEQYF. In nucleotides, the CDR3 is TGCGCCAGCAGCTTGAGCGGCGGCTCCTACGAGCAGTACTTC.

This rearrangement joins TRBV4-3 to TRBJ2-3; D is unclear. CDR1 LGHNA and CDR2 YSLEER come from the germline V gene. V was trimmed by 4 bases and J by 6 bases, leaving 23 bases between them. The CDR3 has 17 residues. Here the CDR3 reads CASSPANTGPMMDTQYF. Written as DNA, the CDR3 is TGCGCCAGCAGCCCAGCAAATACCGGGCCCATGATGGATACGCAGTATTTT.

The V gene is TRBV15, the J gene TRBJ1-1; 7 nucleotides line up with TRBD1. The V gene's germline CDR1 is LNHNV and CDR2 YYDKDF (reference sequence). CDR3 length: 17 residues. V trimming: 3 bases; J trimming: 1 base; junction bases outside the gene matches: 11. For the CDR3, the DNA is TGTGCCACCAGCAGGGAACGGGGACAGTTCACGAACACTGAAGCTTTCTTT. This gives the protein CATSRERGQFTNTEAFF.

To note about this clonotype: The junction does not match germline at one end; this may be a read error. This sequence joins TRBV2 and TRBJ2-1, with a tentative D call TRBD2 (6 bases). Germline assignment: CDR1 SNHLY and CDR2 FYNNEI. The CDR3 spans 11 residues. The CDR3 region is CASSYTGLLVF. Written as DNA, the CDR3 is TGTGCCAGCAGTTATACTGGACTACTCGTCTTC.

The J gene is TRBJ2-1, the V gene TRBV6-2 or TRBV6-3; 9 bases agree with TRBD1. Trimming took 1 base from V and 1 from J; bases not matched to a gene: 5. Germline CDR1 MNHEY, CDR2 SVGEGT. The CDR3 totals 17 residues. In nucleotides, the CDR3 is TGTGCCAGCAGTTACTTTACAGGACAGGGGTCCTACAATGAGCAGTTCTTC. Translation gives CASSYFTGQGSYNEQFF.

The chain recombines TRBV28 with TRBJ2-1; TRBD2 matches 12 bases. With 6 bases clipped from V and 5 bases from J, the junction kept 8 bases outside the gene matches. CDR1 and CDR2 (germline): MDHEN, SYDVKM. The CDR3 length is 16 residues. The CDR3 coding sequence is TGTGCCAGCAGCCATCCGGGACTAGCGGGTCACAATGAGCAGTTCTTC. This translates into CASSHPGLAGHNEQFF.

There are a few counts of this clonotype. With a much larger clone just one base away, this may be a read error. The rearrangement uses TRBV5-5 and TRBJ2-7, with TRBD2 identical over 9 bases. V lost 2 bases, J lost 2 bases, and 2 bases stayed unmatched. CDR3 length: 14 amino acids. Germline CDR1 reads SGHKS; CDR2 reads YYEKEE (reference sequence). The DNA of the CDR3 is TGTGCCAGCAGCTTCGCGGGAGGGCCCTACGAGCAGTACTTC. Protein: CASSFAGGPYEQYF. The full variable domain, rest sourced from reference TRBV5-5 and TRBJ2-7, is DAGVTQSPTHLIKTRGQQVTLRCSPISGHKSVSWYQQVLGQGPQFIFQYYEKEERGRGNFPDRFSARQFPNYSSELNVNALLLGDSALYLCASSFAGGPYEQYFGPGTRLTVT.

The rearrangement joins TRBV9 to TRBJ2-2; 7 nucleotides align to TRBD1. Trimming took 4 bases from V and 4 from J; bases not matched to a gene: 7. Germline V lookup: CDR1 SGDLS, CDR2 YYNGEE. The CDR3 sequence is 15 residues long. This CDR3 reads CASSKQGWPTGELFF. The CDR3 DNA reads as TGTGCCAGCAGCAAACAGGGGTGGCCCACCGGGGAGCTGTTTTTT.

The table lists this clonotype with many counts. The CDR3 loop reads CASSLGRTDTQYF. The CDR3 nucleotides read TGTGCCAGCAGCCTGGGACGCACAGATACGCAGTATTTT. The rearrangement joins TRBV7-3 to TRBJ2-3, with D tentatively TRBD1 or TRBD2 (5 bases each). This CDR3 has 13 residues. Trimming removed 5 bases at V and 1 base at J, with 7 bases between. Germline assignment: CDR1 SGHTA and CDR2 FQGTGA.

In this sample, this clonotype turned up a few times. V usage is TRBV20-1 and J usage is TRBJ2-1, with 8 bases that match TRBD2. CDR1 and CDR2 from the germline V gene are DFQATT and SNEGSKA (reference sequence). CDR3 size: 18 residues. V was clipped by 0 bases and J by 0 bases; unmatched bases: 10. CDR3 region: CSARDFSRAGASYNEQFF. The CDR3, as DNA: TGCAGTGCTAGAGATTTTTCTCGAGCGGGAGCCTCCTACAATGAGCAGTTCTTC.

A few counts support this clonotype. V is TRBV20-1 and J is TRBJ2-5; D remains ambiguous. The V and J ends lost 3 bases and 1 base respectively, with 0 bases between them. Germline V lookup: CDR1 DFQATT, CDR2 SNEGSKA (reference sequence). The CDR3 is made up of 10 amino acids. The CDR3 sequence: CSASQETQYF. CDR3 bases: TGCAGTGCTAGCCAAGAGACCCAGTACTTC.

This clonotype has just a few counts. The V and J genes are TRBV5-6 and TRBJ2-1; possible D gene TRBD2, 5 bases. V lost 4 bases and J lost 2, with 16 bases in between. Germline V gene sequence: CDR1 SGHDT, CDR2 YYEEEE. The CDR3 runs to 16 residues. CDR3 region: CASSPFVGNPYNEQFF. The CDR3 DNA sequence: TGTGCCAGCAGCCCTTTCGTCGGGAACCCCTACAATGAGCAGTTCTTC.

This clonotype has a count of ten or more. This chain links TRBV27 with TRBJ1-6; possible D gene TRBD1, 5 bases. The CDR3 has 16 residues. V was trimmed by 2 bases and J by 4 bases, leaving 12 bases between them. The germline V gene has CDR1 MNHEY and CDR2 SMNVEV (reference sequence). The CDR3 loop reads CASSLRGPSYNSPLHF. CDR3 in DNA: TGTGCCAGCAGTTTACGGGGCCCTTCGTATAATTCACCCCTCCACTTT.

As to this clonotype: Germline and junction disagree at one end, which may indicate a read error. The chain recombines TRBV7-2 with TRBJ1-5, with TRBD1 matching over 8 bases. Per the germline V gene, CDR1 is SGHTA and CDR2 is FQGNSA. The CDR3 contains 15 residues. CDR3 in amino acids: CANSPEDRDNQPQHF. The CDR3 DNA follows: TGTGCCAACAGCCCCGAGGACAGGGATAATCAGCCCCAGCATTTT.